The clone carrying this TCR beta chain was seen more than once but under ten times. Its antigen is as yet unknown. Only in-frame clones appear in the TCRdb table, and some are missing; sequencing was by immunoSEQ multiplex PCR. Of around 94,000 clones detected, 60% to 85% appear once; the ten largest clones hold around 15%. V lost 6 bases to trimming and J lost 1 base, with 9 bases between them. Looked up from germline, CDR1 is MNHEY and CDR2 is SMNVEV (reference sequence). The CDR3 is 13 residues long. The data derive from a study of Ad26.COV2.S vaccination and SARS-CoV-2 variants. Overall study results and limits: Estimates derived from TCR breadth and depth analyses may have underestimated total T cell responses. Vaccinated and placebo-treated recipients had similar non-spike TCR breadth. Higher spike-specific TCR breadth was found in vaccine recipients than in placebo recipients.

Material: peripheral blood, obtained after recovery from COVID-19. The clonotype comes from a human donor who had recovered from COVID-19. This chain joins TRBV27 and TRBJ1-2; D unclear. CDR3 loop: CASSRQVNYGYTF. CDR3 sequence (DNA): TGTGCCAGCAGCCGTCAGGTTAACTATGGCTACACCTTC.